This passage covers 19 T cell receptor beta chains from one sample sequenced in a study of early T cells in non-severe SARS-CoV-2 infection. A single record per CDR3 protein comes from TCRdb applying MiXCR to the 5' RACE reads. The repertoire holds around 44,000 distinct CDR3 sequences, 7.7% seen once, with 5.8% in the top ten. The sample taken for sequencing was whole blood. These receptors originate from an adult who was a healthcare worker with PCR-confirmed SARS-CoV-2 infection or an uninfected control (not recorded which).

This clonotype was counted ten times or more. V is TRBV28 and J is TRBJ1-2; no clear D gene. V lost 11 bases and J lost 2, with 15 bases in between. Germline V gives CDR1 MDHEN, CDR2 SYDVKM. There are 13 residues in the CDR3. As DNA, the CDR3 is TGTGCCGGGGAGGAGGTTCTAAACTATGGCTACACCTTC. Its protein product is CAGEEVLNYGYTF.

This clonotype was picked up a small number of times. The V gene is TRBV28, the J gene TRBJ2-1, with 11 bases matching TRBD1. After removal of 6 bases from V and 3 bases from J, the junction contained 4 bases not matched to a gene. This CDR3 is built from 15 residues. Looked up from germline, CDR1 is MDHEN and CDR2 is SYDVKM. DNA for the CDR3: TGTGCCAGCAGGGGGGACAGGGGGAGCTACAATGAGCAGTTCTTC. Its translation: CASRGDRGSYNEQFF.

The rearrangement uses TRBV7-9 and TRBJ1-1, with D perhaps matching TRBD1 (5 bases). Germline values: CDR1 SEHNR, CDR2 FQNEAQ (reference sequence). V lost 5 bases and J lost 1, with 14 bases in between. The CDR3 sequence is 15 residues long. CDR3 sequence reads: CASSPTASQNTEAFF. The CDR3 DNA reads TGTGCCAGCAGCCCGACAGCCTCCCAGAACACTGAAGCTTTCTTT.

This clonotype was seen many times. J is TRBJ2-3 and V is TRBV20-1; D is uncertain. CDR3 size: 13 residues. From germline, CDR1 is DFQATT and CDR2 SNEGSKA (reference sequence). This CDR3 is CSCVQSSTDTQYF. The CDR3 DNA reads as TGCAGCTGTGTCCAGTCTAGCACAGATACGCAGTATTTT.

This clonotype was counted between two and nine times. The chain couples TRBV7-9 to TRBJ1-5, with a tentative D call TRBD1 (5 bases). Trimming shortened V by 4 bases and J by 6 bases, and 22 bases separated the two germline ends. CDR1 SEHNR and CDR2 FQNEAQ come from the germline V gene (reference sequence). This CDR3 is 17 amino acids long. The CDR3 coding sequence is TGTGCCAGCAGCTCATACCCTGGACGGGGGGAGAGTCAGCCCCAGCATTTT. This encodes CASSSYPGRGESQPQHF.

V and J are TRBV29-1 and TRBJ2-3; 11 bases match TRBD2. Germline V gene lookup returns CDR1 SQVTM and CDR2 ANQGSEA. The CDR3 spans 16 residues. V lost 4 bases, J lost 0 bases, and 6 bases stayed unmatched. The CDR3 sequence: CSVGGLAAYSTDTQYF. For the CDR3, the DNA is TGCAGCGTTGGGGGACTAGCGGCCTATAGCACAGATACGCAGTATTTT.

This clonotype was counted a few times. This chain connects TRBV18 to TRBJ2-1; 12 bases map to TRBD2. The CDR3 contains 16 residues. The V gene's germline CDR1 is KGHSH and CDR2 LQKENI. After removal of 3 bases from V and 1 base from J, the junction contained 1 base not matched to a gene. The CDR3 reads CASSPLAGGSYNEQFF. The CDR3 nucleotides are TGTGCCAGCTCACCGCTAGCGGGGGGGTCCTACAATGAGCAGTTCTTC. The full variable domain, rest sourced from reference TRBV18 and TRBJ2-1, is NAGVMQNPRHLVRRRGQEARLRCSPMKGHSHVYWYRQLPEEGLKFMVYLQKENIIDESGMPKERFSAEFPKEGPSILRIQQVVRGDSAAYFCASSPLAGGSYNEQFFGPGTRLTVL.

The chain carries TRBV13 and TRBJ2-1, with D unclear. Per germline, CDR1 PRHDT and CDR2 FYEKMQ (reference sequence). Trimming stripped 5 bases from V and 2 bases from J, with 10 bases between. This CDR3 has 14 amino acids. CDR3 amino acids: CASSPVGTYNEQFF. In DNA, the CDR3 is TGTGCCAGCAGCCCCGTTGGGACCTACAATGAGCAGTTCTTC.

The V gene is TRBV24-1, the J gene TRBJ2-7, with TRBD1 as a possible D gene (5 bases). The CDR3 totals 15 residues. In germline, CDR1 is KGHDR, CDR2 SFDVKD. V lost 0 bases and J lost 9, with 17 bases in between. CDR3 in amino acids: CATSDLQGALAGQYF. The CDR3 coding sequence is TGTGCCACCAGTGATTTGCAAGGGGCCCTTGCCGGGCAGTACTTC.

This clonotype was counted a few times. The chain links TRBV5-6 to TRBJ2-2, with 9 bases matching TRBD1. Losses at the gene ends were 2 bases for V and 7 bases for J; bases not matched to a gene: 3. Germline CDR1 SGHDT, CDR2 YYEEEE. There are 14 residues in the CDR3. CDR3 in DNA: TGTGCCAGCAGCTTTACAGGGGGCATCGGGGAGCTGTTTTTT. It yields the protein CASSFTGGIGELFF.

This clonotype was counted ten times or more. The rearrangement links TRBV20-1 to TRBJ1-4; TRBD1 agrees at 10 bases. With V trimmed by 6 bases and J by 5 bases, 3 bases remained unmatched. The CDR3 contains 13 residues. Looked up from germline, CDR1 is DFQATT and CDR2 is SNEGSKA (reference sequence). CDR3 loop: CSALTGGNEKLFF. Here the CDR3 DNA reads TGCAGTGCCCTGACAGGGGGCAATGAAAAACTGTTTTTT.

Concerning this clonotype: This may stem from a read error, because a much larger clone lies one nucleotide away. The chain couples TRBV10-2 to TRBJ1-5, with 9 nucleotides matching TRBD1. The CDR3 totals 16 residues. Per germline, CDR1 WSHSY and CDR2 SAAADI. The CDR3 reads CASNESGRQGDQPQHF. CDR3 nucleotide sequence: TGCGCCAGCAATGAGAGCGGGCGACAGGGGGATCAGCCCCAGCATTTT.

This clonotype was detected many times. This chain joins TRBV10-3 and TRBJ1-4; D is unclear. V was shortened by 2 bases and J by 6 bases, with 16 bases between the two germline ends. Germline CDR1 ENHRY, CDR2 SYGVKD. This CDR3 is built from 16 residues. The CDR3: CAISEGSGRRDEKLFF. The CDR3 region has the DNA TGTGCCATCAGTGAGGGCTCGGGCAGGAGAGATGAAAAACTGTTTTTT.

Ten or more counts support this clonotype. The chain couples TRBV6-2 or TRBV6-3 to TRBJ2-5; no reliable D call. The CDR3 is made up of 12 amino acids. Per the germline V gene, CDR1 is MNHEY and CDR2 is SVGEGT. V shed 2 bases and J shed 3 bases, with 4 bases lying between them. The CDR3 sequence is CASSYREETQYF. The CDR3 region has the DNA TGTGCCAGCAGTTACCGGGAAGAGACCCAGTACTTC.

The V gene is TRBV11-2, the J gene TRBJ2-1; D remains unclear. The CDR3 length is 14 residues. Trimming took 0 bases from V and 4 from J, leaving 7 bases between them. From germline, CDR1 is SGHAT and CDR2 FQNNGV. The CDR3 DNA reads TGTGCCAGCAGCTTAGAGGATAAATACAATGAGCAGTTCTTC. Translating it yields CASSLEDKYNEQFF.

Many counts were recorded for this clonotype. Relative to the germline gene, one junction end is altered; a read error may explain this. V usage is TRBV4-1 and J usage is TRBJ2-6, with a possible D match to TRBD1 (5 bases). The length of the CDR3 is 16 residues. Per germline, CDR1 MGHRA and CDR2 YSYEKL. The CDR3 DNA reads as TGCGCCAGCAGCCAAGACATTTCCTCTGGGGCCAACGTCCTGATTTTC. As protein: CASSQDISSGANVLIF.

The V and J genes are TRBV7-2 and TRBJ1-1; 9 positions agree with TRBD1. V was pared by 4 bases and J by 6 bases, with 9 bases of the junction left unmatched. Per germline, CDR1 SGHTA and CDR2 FQGNSA. The CDR3 runs to 15 residues. The CDR3 sequence is CASSSQGQGGSEAFF. CDR3 DNA sequence: TGTGCCAGCAGCTCCCAGGGACAGGGTGGTTCTGAAGCTTTCTTT.

This clonotype turned up a few times. The chain joins TRBV7-3 to TRBJ2-2, with D possibly being TRBD1 or TRBD2 (5 bases each). CDR1 is SGHTA and CDR2 is FQGTGA in the germline V gene. The CDR3 is 13 amino acids. V was shortened by 3 bases and J by 3 bases, with 5 bases between the two germline ends. In DNA form, the CDR3 reads TGTGCCAGCAGCTTGGGGGACACCGGGGAGCTGTTTTTT. Encoded protein: CASSLGDTGELFF.

This clonotype was picked up a small number of times. This chain uses TRBV5-1 with TRBJ2-1, with D perhaps TRBD2 (5 bases). The length of the CDR3 is 15 residues. Per the germline V gene, CDR1 is SGHRS and CDR2 is YFSETQ. V lost 2 bases and J lost 7, with 16 bases in between. CDR3 region: CASSLEGALRNEQFF. For the CDR3, the DNA is TGCGCCAGCAGCTTAGAGGGAGCGTTGCGGAATGAGCAGTTCTTC.